This T cell receptor beta chain was captured in a study of beta chain features in type 1 diabetes. At the level of the study: Patients and healthy donors were similar in age, gender and cell yields.

The entirety of the isolated RNA underwent reverse transcription, so expressed TCRB transcripts were sequenced. TCRdb keeps only in-frame clones here, not all; method: immunoSEQ multiplex PCR. The sample gives about 220,000 clones, roughly 10% of which show up once; less than 1.5% is in the top ten. This clone has more than one count but fewer than ten. Its specificity is unknown. General observations from the study: Researchers reported that naive, central memory and Treg TCRB repertoires appeared more similar in patients than in healthy donors. Sequencing used cDNA, and cells with high TCR expression could therefore be over-represented.

The germline CDR1 and CDR2 sequences are MGHDK and SYGVNS. Trimming cost V 3 bases and J 7 bases, with 13 bases left between them. This CDR3 is built from 14 residues. Naive, central memory, regulatory and stem cell-like memory cells within the CD4+ compartment were sorted using CD45RO/CCR7/CD25/CD127/CD95/CD27. The source is a man aged 18 to 30 in good health. The rearrangement uses TRBV25-1 and TRBJ2-4, with a tentative D call TRBD1 (5 bases). Input material: central memory CD4+ T cells from blood. CDR3 coding DNA: TGTGCCAGCAGTGATGGGGCCTCAGGGAACATTCAGTACTTC. Translated: CASSDGASGNIQYF.